The rows below give T cell receptor beta chains drawn from one sample of a study of blood T cells in healthy people across ages. TCRdb processed the 5' RACE reads anew with MiXCR; each CDR3 protein has one entry. The sample lists roughly 1,000,000 distinct CDR3 sequences; approximately 26% were seen once. The data were also submitted as part of a second study, on T cells of mothers and their children.

The sequenced sample consisted of blood. Receptors originate from a girl aged 2-10 years in good health. The CDR3 runs from the conserved cysteine through the conserved F or W. Fields, in order: clone size, J gene, V gene, D gene, CDR3 DNA, CDR3 protein. A D gene is named only where the DNA matches it firmly. The listing skips clone size in some rows; elsewhere it reads once, few, many or a size class.

-,TRBJ2-3,TRBV9,TRBD2,TGTGCCAGCAGAGGTCCACTAGCGGGAGAGGAAGATACGCAGTATTTT,CASRGPLAGEEDTQYF
many,TRBJ1-4,TRBV27,-,TGTGCCAGCAGGGGTGGGGTTGCAACTAATGAAAAACTGTTTTTT,CASRGGVATNEKLFF
few,TRBJ2-7,TRBV21-1,-,TGTGCCAGCAGCAGAGGGCAGGGGCCCGCCTACGAGCAGTACTTC,CASSRGQGPAYEQYF
-,TRBJ1-4,TRBV11-2,-,TGTGCCAGCAGCTTAGGGACAGTTGCAACTAATGAAAAACTGTTTTTT,CASSLGTVATNEKLFF
-,TRBJ2-7,TRBV6-1,TRBD2,TGTGCCAGCAGTGAAGCCACAGCGGGATATTACGAGCAGTACTTC,CASSEATAGYYEQYF
few,TRBJ2-3,TRBV4-1,-,TGCGCCAGCAGCCAAGAGAGAGGGGACACAGATACGCAGTATTTT,CASSQERGDTDTQYF
-,TRBJ2-5,TRBV29-1,TRBD1,TGCAGCGTTGAAGAAGGGACAGAAGAGACCCAGTACTTC,CSVEEGTEETQYF
-,TRBJ2-7,TRBV29-1,TRBD1,TGCAGCGTTGAAGTGGGACAGGAAAACTACGAGCAGTACTTC,CSVEVGQENYEQYF
few,TRBJ2-6,TRBV28,-,TGTGCCAGCGGGGAAGACAGGCGAAACGTCCTGACTTTC,CASGEDRRNVLTF
-,TRBJ2-3,TRBV11-3,TRBD1,TGTGCCAGCAGCTCCCGGACAGGGGGACTTCTCACAGATACGCAGTATTTT,CASSSRTGGLLTDTQYF
-,TRBJ2-5,TRBV4-3,-,TGCGCCAGCAGCCAAGATTTGAAAGAGACCCAGTACTTC,CASSQDLKETQYF
few,TRBJ1-1,TRBV10-3,TRBD1,TGTGCCATTTTGCCAGGGGGCGCGGGGGACACTGAAGCTTTCTTT,CAILPGGAGDTEAFF
few,TRBJ2-7,TRBV6-5,-,TGTGCCAGCTATAACAGACCATTCTACGAGCAGTACTTC,CASYNRPFYEQYF
-,TRBJ1-1,TRBV4-3,-,TGCGCCAGCAGCCAAGATTATGAGTACACTGAAGCTTTCTTT,CASSQDYEYTEAFF
-,TRBJ2-4,TRBV20-1,-,TGCAGTGCTACAGCCATAGGAGCCAAAAACATTCAGTACTTC,CSATAIGAKNIQYF
-,TRBJ2-6,TRBV5-1,-,TGCGCCAGCAGCTTGGCCAGGGACGCCTCTGGGGCCAACGTCCTGACTTTC,CASSLARDASGANVLTF
-,TRBJ2-1,TRBV20-1,TRBD1,TGCAGTGCCTCGACCGGGACAGGGATAAATGAGCAGTTCTTC,CSASTGTGINEQFF
-,TRBJ2-1,TRBV14,TRBD2,TGTGCCAGCAGCCAAGATCGGGCGGCGGGAGTCTATGATGAGCAGTTCTTC,CASSQDRAAGVYDEQFF
-,TRBJ2-7,TRBV10-3,TRBD1,TGTGCCGTCGCACGGGACAGGGACGAGCAGTACTTC,CAVARDRDEQYF
few,TRBJ2-4,TRBV6-4,-,TGTGCCAGCAGTGTCGCGAGACTAACCTTTTCCAAAAACATTCAGTACTTC,CASSVARLTFSKNIQYF